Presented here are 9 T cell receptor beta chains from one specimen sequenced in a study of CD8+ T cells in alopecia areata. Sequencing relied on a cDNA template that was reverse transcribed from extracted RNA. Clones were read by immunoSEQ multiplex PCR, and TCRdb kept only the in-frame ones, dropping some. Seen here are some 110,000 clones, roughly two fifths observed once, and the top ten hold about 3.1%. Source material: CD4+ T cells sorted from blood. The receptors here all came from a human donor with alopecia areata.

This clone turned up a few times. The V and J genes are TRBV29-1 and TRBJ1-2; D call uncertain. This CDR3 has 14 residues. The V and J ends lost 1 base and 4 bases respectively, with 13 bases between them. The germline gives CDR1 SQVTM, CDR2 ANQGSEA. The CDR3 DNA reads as TGCAGCGTTGAAGGAGATACACACCCCTATGGCTACACCTTC. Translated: CSVEGDTHPYGYTF. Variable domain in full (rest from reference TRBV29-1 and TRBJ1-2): SAVISQKPSRDICQRGTSLTIQCQVDSQVTMMFWYRQQPGQSLTLIATANQGSEATYESGFVIDKFPISRPNLTFSTLTVSNMSPEDSSIYLCSVEGDTHPYGYTFGSGTRLTVV.

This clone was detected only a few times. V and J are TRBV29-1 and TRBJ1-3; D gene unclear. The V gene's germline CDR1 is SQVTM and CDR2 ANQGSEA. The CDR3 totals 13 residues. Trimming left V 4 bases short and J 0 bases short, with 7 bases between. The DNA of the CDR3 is TGCAGCGTTGCTACACTCTCTGGAAACACCATATATTTT. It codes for CSVATLSGNTIYF.

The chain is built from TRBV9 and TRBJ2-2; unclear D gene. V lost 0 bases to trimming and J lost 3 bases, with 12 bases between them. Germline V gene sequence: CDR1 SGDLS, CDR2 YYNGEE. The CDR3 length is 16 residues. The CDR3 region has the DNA TGTGCCAGCAGCGTAGAGGCTAGTCATGACACCGGGGAGCTGTTTTTT. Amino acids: CASSVEASHDTGELFF.

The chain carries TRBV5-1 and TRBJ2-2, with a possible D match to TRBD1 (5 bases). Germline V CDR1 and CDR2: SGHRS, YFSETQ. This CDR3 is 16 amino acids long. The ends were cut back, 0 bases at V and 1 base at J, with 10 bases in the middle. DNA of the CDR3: TGCGCCAGCAGCTTGGAGGCAGGGATGAACACCGGGGAGCTGTTTTTT. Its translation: CASSLEAGMNTGELFF.

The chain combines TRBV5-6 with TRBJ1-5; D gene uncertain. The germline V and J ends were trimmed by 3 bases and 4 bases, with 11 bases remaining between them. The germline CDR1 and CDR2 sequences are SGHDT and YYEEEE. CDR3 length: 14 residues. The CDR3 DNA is TGTGCCAGCAGCTGGGCCCTGGGGAATCAGCCCCAGCATTTT. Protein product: CASSWALGNQPQHF.

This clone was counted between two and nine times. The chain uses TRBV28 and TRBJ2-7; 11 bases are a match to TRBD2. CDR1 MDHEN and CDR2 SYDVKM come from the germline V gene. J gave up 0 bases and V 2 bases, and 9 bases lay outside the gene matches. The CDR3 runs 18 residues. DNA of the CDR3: TGTGCCAGCAGTTTACCCGCTAGCGGGAGGACTCTCTCCTACGAGCAGTACTTC. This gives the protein CASSLPASGRTLSYEQYF.

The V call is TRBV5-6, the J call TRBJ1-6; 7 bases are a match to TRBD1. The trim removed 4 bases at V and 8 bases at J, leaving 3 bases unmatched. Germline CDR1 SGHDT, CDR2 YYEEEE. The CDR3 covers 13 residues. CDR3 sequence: CASSPDRYSPLHF. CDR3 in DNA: TGTGCCAGCAGCCCGGACAGGTATTCACCCCTCCACTTT.

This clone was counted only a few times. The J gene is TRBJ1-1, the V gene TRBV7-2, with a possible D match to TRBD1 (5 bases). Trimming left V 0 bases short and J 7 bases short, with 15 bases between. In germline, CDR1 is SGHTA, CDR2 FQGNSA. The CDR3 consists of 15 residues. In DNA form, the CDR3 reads TGTGCCAGCAGCTTAGCGGGCCCGGGGCAGGGTGAAGCTTTCTTT. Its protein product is CASSLAGPGQGEAFF.

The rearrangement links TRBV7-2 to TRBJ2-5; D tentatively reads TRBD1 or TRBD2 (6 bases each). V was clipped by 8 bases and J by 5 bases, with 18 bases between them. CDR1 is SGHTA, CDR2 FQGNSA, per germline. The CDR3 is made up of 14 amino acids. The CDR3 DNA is TGTGCCAGCCGAGCTTACGGGGGCTTGGAGACCCAGTACTTC. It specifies CASRAYGGLETQYF.